Listed below are T cell receptor beta chains from one sample, sequenced in a study of CD8 T cells in Susac syndrome. TCRdb re-called the immunoSEQ multiplex PCR reads with MiXCR, one entry per CDR3 protein. The table records under 200,000 distinct CDR3 sequences, approximately 95% of them present only once. Sequencing input: CD4+ T cells from PBMCs. The receptors stem from a human donor with Susac syndrome. Both conserved end residues are part of each CDR3. D genes are given only for firm matches.

d_call: NA
j_call: TRBJ2-5
v_call: TRBV2
cdr3_nt: TGTGCCAGCAGTGAATGGGTAGAGACCCAGTACTTC
cdr3_aa: CASSEWVETQYF

d_call: TRBD2
j_call: TRBJ2-2
v_call: TRBV2
cdr3_nt: TGTGCCAGCAGGCTGACTAGCGGGGAGAACACCGGGGAGCTGTTTTTT
cdr3_aa: CASRLTSGENTGELFF

d_call: NA
j_call: TRBJ1-2
v_call: TRBV6-5
cdr3_nt: TGTGCCAGCAGTTACTCGCTCGGGGAACCCGTGTACTATGGCTACACCTTC
cdr3_aa: CASSYSLGEPVYYGYTF

d_call: TRBD1
j_call: TRBJ2-5
v_call: TRBV9
cdr3_nt: TGTGCCAGCAGTCCTGGACAGGGGTGGGAGACCCAGTACTTC
cdr3_aa: CASSPGQGWETQYF

d_call: TRBD1
j_call: TRBJ1-4
v_call: TRBV4-1
cdr3_nt: TGCGCCAGCAGCCAAGTAGGGGGCCATGAAAAACTGTTTTTT
cdr3_aa: CASSQVGGHEKLFF

d_call: TRBD2
j_call: TRBJ2-7
v_call: TRBV12-3/TRBV12-4
cdr3_nt: TGTGCCAGCAGGATTTCGGGGGAGGGGGAGCAGTACTTC
cdr3_aa: CASRISGEGEQYF

d_call: NA
j_call: TRBJ1-6
v_call: TRBV7-9
cdr3_nt: TGTGCCAGCAGCTTAGTTTCCGGGTATAATTCACCCCTCCACTTT
cdr3_aa: CASSLVSGYNSPLHF

d_call: NA
j_call: TRBJ2-7
v_call: TRBV7-8
cdr3_nt: TGTGCCAGCAGCTTAGTGAGGGGGTACGAGCAGTACTTC
cdr3_aa: CASSLVRGYEQYF

d_call: TRBD1
j_call: TRBJ2-5
v_call: TRBV13
cdr3_nt: TGTGCCCCTCACTACTACAGGGGGGAGACCCAGTACTTC
cdr3_aa: CAPHYYRGETQYF

d_call: TRBD2
j_call: TRBJ2-2
v_call: TRBV4-3
cdr3_nt: TGCGCCAGCAAGCTAGCGGGTGCCACCGGGGAGCTGTTTTTT
cdr3_aa: CASKLAGATGELFF

d_call: NA
j_call: TRBJ2-1
v_call: TRBV20-1
cdr3_nt: TGCAGTGCCGACTCTAGCCCGGGACCCCTCGGACATGAGCAGTTCTTC
cdr3_aa: CSADSSPGPLGHEQFF

d_call: TRBD1
j_call: TRBJ2-3
v_call: TRBV5-4
cdr3_nt: TGTGCCAGCAGCCCGGGACAGCGTAACCCAGATACGCAGTATTTT
cdr3_aa: CASSPGQRNPDTQYF

d_call: NA
j_call: TRBJ1-6
v_call: TRBV20-1
cdr3_nt: TGCAGTGCGGGAGGGAGCTCCTATAATTCACCCCTCCACTTT
cdr3_aa: CSAGGSSYNSPLHF

d_call: NA
j_call: TRBJ2-5
v_call: TRBV20-1
cdr3_nt: TGCAGTGCTAGAGTTAGCGGACAAGAGACCCAGTACTTC
cdr3_aa: CSARVSGQETQYF

d_call: TRBD2
j_call: TRBJ2-1
v_call: TRBV7-9
cdr3_nt: TGTGCCAGCAGCTTGGGACTAGCGGAGTACAATGAGCAGTTCTTC
cdr3_aa: CASSLGLAEYNEQFF

d_call: TRBD1
j_call: TRBJ1-5
v_call: TRBV28
cdr3_nt: TGTGCCAGCAGTTTAACGGGACAGACTCAGCCCCAGCATTTT
cdr3_aa: CASSLTGQTQPQHF

d_call: NA
j_call: TRBJ2-1
v_call: TRBV3-1
cdr3_nt: TGTGCCAGCAGCCAATTCATGGCCCAGTGGAGCAATGAGCAGTTCTTC
cdr3_aa: CASSQFMAQWSNEQFF

d_call: TRBD2
j_call: TRBJ2-1
v_call: TRBV7-2
cdr3_nt: TGTGCCAGCAATTCGGGACTAGCAACCCATGAGCAGTTCTTC
cdr3_aa: CASNSGLATHEQFF

d_call: TRBD2
j_call: TRBJ2-5
v_call: TRBV13
cdr3_nt: TGTGCCAGCAGCTTAGGAAGCGGGGGTGAGACCCAGTACTTC
cdr3_aa: CASSLGSGGETQYF

d_call: NA
j_call: TRBJ2-1
v_call: TRBV6-6
cdr3_nt: TGTGCCAGCAGCGGTGATGAGCAGTTCTTC
cdr3_aa: CASSGDEQFF

d_call: NA
j_call: TRBJ2-5
v_call: TRBV2
cdr3_nt: TGTGCCAGCAGTGACGGCGTATACCAAGAGACCCAGTACTTC
cdr3_aa: CASSDGVYQETQYF

d_call: NA
j_call: TRBJ1-5
v_call: TRBV20-1
cdr3_nt: TGCAGTGCTAGTTACCCTAAGGACTTAAATCAGCCCCAGCATTTT
cdr3_aa: CSASYPKDLNQPQHF

d_call: NA
j_call: TRBJ2-2
v_call: TRBV14
cdr3_nt: TGTGCCAGCAGCCAAGGGGCGTCCATTGTGCCCGGGGAGCTGTTTTTT
cdr3_aa: CASSQGASIVPGELFF

d_call: NA
j_call: TRBJ1-6
v_call: TRBV2
cdr3_nt: TGTGCCAGCAGTGTAGAACAGGGTTCACCCCTCCACTTT
cdr3_aa: CASSVEQGSPLHF

d_call: TRBD1
j_call: TRBJ2-7
v_call: TRBV11-1
cdr3_nt: TGTGCCAGCAGCCGACCGGGACAGGGCGTCCACGAGCAGTACTTC
cdr3_aa: CASSRPGQGVHEQYF

d_call: TRBD2
j_call: TRBJ2-5
v_call: TRBV24-1
cdr3_nt: TGTGCCACCAGCGGGGGGACTAGCGGACTTTACCAAGAGACCCAGTACTTC
cdr3_aa: CATSGGTSGLYQETQYF

d_call: NA
j_call: TRBJ1-5
v_call: TRBV20-1
cdr3_nt: TGCAGTGCCTCGGCGACAGTTGATAGCAATCAGCCCCAGCATTTT
cdr3_aa: CSASATVDSNQPQHF

d_call: TRBD1
j_call: TRBJ2-5
v_call: TRBV29-1
cdr3_nt: TGCAGCGTTGGGGCAGGGGGCACAGAGACCCAGTACTTC
cdr3_aa: CSVGAGGTETQYF

d_call: TRBD1
j_call: TRBJ1-6
v_call: TRBV12-3/TRBV12-4
cdr3_nt: TGTGCCAGCAGCCGAGGACAGGGGGGGAATTCACCCCTCCACTTT
cdr3_aa: CASSRGQGGNSPLHF

d_call: NA
j_call: TRBJ1-3
v_call: TRBV29-1
cdr3_nt: TGCAGCACTCGACAGGGAAACACCATATATTTT
cdr3_aa: CSTRQGNTIYF